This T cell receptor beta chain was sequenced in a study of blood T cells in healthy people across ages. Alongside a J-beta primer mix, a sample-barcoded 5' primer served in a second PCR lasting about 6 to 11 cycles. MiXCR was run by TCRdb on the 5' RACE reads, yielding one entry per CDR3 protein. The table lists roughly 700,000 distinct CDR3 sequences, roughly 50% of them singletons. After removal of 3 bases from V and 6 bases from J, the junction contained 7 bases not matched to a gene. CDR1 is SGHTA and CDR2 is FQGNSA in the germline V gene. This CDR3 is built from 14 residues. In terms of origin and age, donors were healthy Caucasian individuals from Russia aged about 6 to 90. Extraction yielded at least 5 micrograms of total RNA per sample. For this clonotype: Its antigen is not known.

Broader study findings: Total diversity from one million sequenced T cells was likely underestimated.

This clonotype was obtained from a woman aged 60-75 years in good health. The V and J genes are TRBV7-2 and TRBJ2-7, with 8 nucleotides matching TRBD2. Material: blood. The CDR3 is CASSFSGSFSEQYF. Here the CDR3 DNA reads TGTGCCAGCAGCTTCAGCGGGAGTTTCTCCGAGCAGTACTTC.